This TCR beta chain was identified during a study of T cells in Graves' hyperthyroidism and ophthalmopathy. Source material for PBMCs was over 7.5 ml fresh peripheral blood. Trimming pared 7 bases from V and 0 bases from J, leaving 19 bases between. Germline V gene sequence: CDR1 LNHDA, CDR2 SQIVND (reference sequence). The CDR3 is 17 amino acids. This clonotype showed up just a few times. Amplified regions were TCR beta CDR3 sequences from RNA transcripts. First-round RT-PCR targeting the TCR CDR3 was performed with the HTBI primer set. TCRdb fed the multiplex PCR reads into MiXCR, producing one record per CDR3 protein. The table includes around 720,000 distinct CDR3 sequences, roughly 32% detected once.

This receptor was obtained from a woman between 40 and 50 years old with Graves' hyperthyroidism. The rearrangement links TRBV19 to TRBJ1-5, with D uncertain. Sequenced sample: blood. CDR3 sequence reads: CASKRRQDYFSNQPQHF. Here the CDR3 DNA reads TGTGCCAGTAAGAGACGGCAGGACTATTTTAGCAATCAGCCCCAGCATTTT.